This T cell receptor (beta chain) was identified during a study of T cell responses to AZD1222 COVID-19 vaccine. The CDR3 has 14 amino acids. Trimming shortened V by 3 bases and J by 7 bases, and 15 bases separated the two germline ends. CDR1 and CDR2 (germline): MNHNS, SASEGT. Concerning this clone: Its antigen is still unknown.

Study conclusions and caveats: Females outnumbered males among donors, who were mostly white British; clonal diversity was possibly underestimated.

Clones were read by immunoSEQ multiplex PCR, and TCRdb kept only the in-frame ones, dropping some. The sample includes more than 90,000 clones, roughly 87% of them seen just once. The sample in question was peripheral blood, obtained on day 0 of AZD1222 vaccination. This TCR was sampled from an adult in good health. The chain carries TRBV6-1 and TRBJ1-1, with D possibly matching TRBD1 (5 bases). This CDR3 is CASSEGLWGVEAFF. CDR3 DNA sequence: TGTGCCAGCAGTGAGGGGTTGTGGGGGGTTGAAGCTTTCTTT.